This record covers a single T cell receptor (beta chain). Antigen specificity is unknown. The entry originates in a study of cytomegalovirus exposure and HLA in healthy donors. Study overall: There were approximately 80 million unique TCRs (from HLA-typed donors) in an early data release.

Primers for the PCR totalled 60 Vbeta and 13 Jbeta. Authors' methods: It was a later analysis that counted 75 million to 90 million unique TCR beta chains, of which 9.5 million to 14 million were shared. Clones were sequenced by immunoSEQ multiplex PCR, and TCRdb holds only the in-frame ones, with some missing. The V and J calls and clone size come from that table; D and trimming were worked out from the DNA. This sample carries just over 65,000 clones, 75% to 85% of them seen once, and the ten largest clones take 6.5% to 8%. Study-level results: In a later analysis, V- and J-gene trimming of beta chains associated with a DCLRE1C missense variant, replicated independently.

The germline CDR1 and CDR2 sequences are SGHRS and YFSETQ. The CDR3 has 13 residues. The ends were cut back, 3 bases at V and 6 bases at J, with 11 bases in the middle. The origin of this receptor is a human donor in good health. Sequencing input: PBMCs. The chain is built from TRBV5-1 and TRBJ2-3; D call uncertain. CDR3 in DNA: TGCGCCAGCAGCTCGTACTACGCGGATACGCAGTATTTT. Amino acids: CASSSYYADTQYF.